The present T cell receptor (beta chain) was sequenced within a study of T cell responses to AZD1222 COVID-19 vaccine. Overall study context: Pooling covered second doses at about 4 or about 12 weeks. Study conclusions and caveats: Seropositive status at baseline applied to only five to seven AZD1222 recipients.

Clones were read by immunoSEQ multiplex PCR, and TCRdb kept only the in-frame ones, dropping some. The repertoire has 150,000 to 200,000 clones, almost 95% of them found once; the top ten carry around 9.3%. The CDR3 totals 16 residues. The germline V gene has CDR1 SNHLY and CDR2 FYNNEI. V lost 4 bases, J lost 3 bases, and 4 bases stayed unmatched. This clone was seen just once. The target antigen is unknown. This sequence originates from an adult in good health. The sample was peripheral blood, taken on day 0 of AZD1222 vaccination. The rearrangement links TRBV2 to TRBJ2-2; TRBD2 matches 11 bases. Here the CDR3 DNA reads TGTGCCAGCAGTGGACTAGCGGGGACATACACCGGGGAGCTGTTTTTT. This sequence encodes CASSGLAGTYTGELFF.